This T cell receptor beta chain was obtained from a study of regulatory T cells in long-lasting Graves disease. CDR3-region Arm-PCR and iRepertoire HTBI primers produced the TCR beta libraries. TCRdb processed the multiplex PCR reads anew with MiXCR; each CDR3 protein has one entry. The table has 450,000 or so distinct CDR3 sequences, about 20% seen once. Time point specified: persistent/refractory GD, antithyroid drugs over 5 years with positive TRAb. From RNA extracted from PBMCs, the TCR library was made. V lost 2 bases to trimming and J lost 6 bases, with 10 bases between them. The CDR3 has 13 residues. Germline lookup yields CDR1 KGHSH and CDR2 LQKENI.

The source of this sequence is a female donor with Graves disease. The chain joins TRBV18 to TRBJ1-2; D gene ambiguous. Sequencing used peripheral blood mononuclear cells (PBMCs), obtained when the disease was refractory, from a patient treated with antithyroid drugs. The CDR3 region has the DNA TGTGCCAGCTCACCAATTTCCGGGGATGGCTACACCTTC. Protein sequence: CASSPISGDGYTF.